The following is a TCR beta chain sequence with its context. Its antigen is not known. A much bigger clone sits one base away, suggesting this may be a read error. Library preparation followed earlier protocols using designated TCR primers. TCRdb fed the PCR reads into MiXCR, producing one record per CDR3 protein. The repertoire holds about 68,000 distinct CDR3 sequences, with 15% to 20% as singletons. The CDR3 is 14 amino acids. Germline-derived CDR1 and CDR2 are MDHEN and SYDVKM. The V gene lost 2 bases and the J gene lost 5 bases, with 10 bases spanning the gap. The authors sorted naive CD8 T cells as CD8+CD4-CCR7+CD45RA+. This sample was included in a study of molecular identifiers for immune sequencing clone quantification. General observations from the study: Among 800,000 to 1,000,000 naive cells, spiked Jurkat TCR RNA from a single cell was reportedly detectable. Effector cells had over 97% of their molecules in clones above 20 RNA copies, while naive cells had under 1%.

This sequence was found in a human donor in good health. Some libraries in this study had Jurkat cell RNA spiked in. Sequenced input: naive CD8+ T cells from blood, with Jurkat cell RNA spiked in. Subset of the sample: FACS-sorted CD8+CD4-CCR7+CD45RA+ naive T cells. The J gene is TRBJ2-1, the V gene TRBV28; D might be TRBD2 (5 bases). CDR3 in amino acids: CASSLEGLHNEQFF. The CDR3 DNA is TGTGCCAGCAGTTTAGAGGGCCTGCACAATGAGCAGTTCTTC.